Listed below are T cell receptor beta chains from one sample, sequenced in a study of blood T cell repertoires in COVID-19. Assay used: immunoSEQ multiplex PCR; TCRdb lists only in-frame clones, some missing. The data contain about 60,000 clones, about nine tenths of them singletons. The sample was peripheral blood. The receptors derive from a human donor with acute or convalescent COVID-19. The donor label of this sample is uncertain. CDR3s include the opening cysteine and the closing phenylalanine or tryptophan. The D gene is left open where the match is weak. Where a row states a size, it is once, few, many or the class of an expanded clone; other rows omit it.

cdr3_nt: TGTGCCAGCAGCCGTCTCGGGACAGAACGACCTCTCTATGGCTACACCTTC
cdr3_aa: CASSRLGTERPLYGYTF
v_call: TRBV7-9
cdr3_length: 17
d_call: TRBD1
clone_size: few
j_call: TRBJ1-2

cdr3_nt: TGTGCCAGCTCACCGGCGGGCGCGTGGGAGACCCAGTACTTC
cdr3_aa: CASSPAGAWETQYF
v_call: TRBV18
cdr3_length: 14
d_call: NA
clone_size: NA
j_call: TRBJ2-5

cdr3_nt: TGCGCCAGCAGATCCGGGACAGTTAACACCGGGGAGCTGTTTTTT
cdr3_aa: CASRSGTVNTGELFF
v_call: TRBV10-2
cdr3_length: 15
d_call: TRBD1
clone_size: NA
j_call: TRBJ2-2

cdr3_nt: TGTGCCAGCAGCTTAGCGCTCGCGGGGAAGGCTGAAGCTTTCTTT
cdr3_aa: CASSLALAGKAEAFF
v_call: TRBV7-6
cdr3_length: 15
d_call: NA
clone_size: NA
j_call: TRBJ1-1

cdr3_nt: TGTGCCAGTAGTCTCCCACAGGGGCCATTAGTGACTGAAGCTTTCTTT
cdr3_aa: CASSLPQGPLVTEAFF
v_call: TRBV19
cdr3_length: 16
d_call: TRBD1
clone_size: NA
j_call: TRBJ1-1

cdr3_nt: TGTGCCAGCAGTACCGGGGGGAACATTCAGTACTTC
cdr3_aa: CASSTGGNIQYF
v_call: TRBV28
cdr3_length: 12
d_call: TRBD2
clone_size: NA
j_call: TRBJ2-4

cdr3_nt: TGTGCCAGCAGCCCTAGACAGGGAAGAGACTATGGCTACACCTTC
cdr3_aa: CASSPRQGRDYGYTF
v_call: TRBV5-6
cdr3_length: 15
d_call: TRBD1
clone_size: NA
j_call: TRBJ1-2

cdr3_nt: TGTGCCAGCAGCCTTAGCGGGAGGGTCTACGAGCAGTACTTC
cdr3_aa: CASSLSGRVYEQYF
v_call: TRBV4-2
cdr3_length: 14
d_call: TRBD2
clone_size: NA
j_call: TRBJ2-7

cdr3_nt: TGTGCCAGCAGTGAAGACAGGGTAGATACGCAGTATTTT
cdr3_aa: CASSEDRVDTQYF
v_call: TRBV6-1
cdr3_length: 13
d_call: NA
clone_size: once
j_call: TRBJ2-3

cdr3_nt: TGTGCCAGCAGCATGCGGACTAGCGGGGGGAATGAGCAGTTCTTC
cdr3_aa: CASSMRTSGGNEQFF
v_call: TRBV7-9
cdr3_length: 15
d_call: TRBD2
clone_size: NA
j_call: TRBJ2-1

cdr3_nt: TGTGCCAGCAGCTTTCTACGAAACACCGGGGAGCTGTTTTTT
cdr3_aa: CASSFLRNTGELFF
v_call: TRBV5-5
cdr3_length: 14
d_call: NA
clone_size: NA
j_call: TRBJ2-2